This TCR beta chain emerged from a study of T cell responses to AZD1222 COVID-19 vaccine. The germline gives CDR1 SGDLS, CDR2 YYNGEE. CDR3 length: 15 amino acids. J lost 3 bases, V lost 3 bases, and 7 bases had no gene match. Of note for this clone: As yet, its antigen is unknown.

Broader study findings: Spike-wide vaccine-associated CD4 TCRs dominated at 160-218 and 743-854. Females made up more of the donors, who were largely white British, and clonal diversity may have come out too low. Repertoire sampling happened only post peak T cell response. The study identified only five to seven AZD1222 recipients as seropositive at baseline.

Sequencing was performed with immunoSEQ multiplex PCR; in TCRdb, only in-frame clones are kept and a portion is missing. The sample records approximately 150,000 clones, 70% to 90% being singletons. The rearrangement uses TRBV9 and TRBJ2-7; 9 bases line up with TRBD2. The sequence derives from an adult who received the MenACWY meningococcal vaccine as a control. Source: peripheral blood, taken 28 days after the second dose of the MenACWY control vaccine. CDR3: CASSGSKRGDYEQYF. CDR3 in DNA: TGTGCCAGCAGCGGATCGAAGCGGGGGGACTACGAGCAGTACTTC.